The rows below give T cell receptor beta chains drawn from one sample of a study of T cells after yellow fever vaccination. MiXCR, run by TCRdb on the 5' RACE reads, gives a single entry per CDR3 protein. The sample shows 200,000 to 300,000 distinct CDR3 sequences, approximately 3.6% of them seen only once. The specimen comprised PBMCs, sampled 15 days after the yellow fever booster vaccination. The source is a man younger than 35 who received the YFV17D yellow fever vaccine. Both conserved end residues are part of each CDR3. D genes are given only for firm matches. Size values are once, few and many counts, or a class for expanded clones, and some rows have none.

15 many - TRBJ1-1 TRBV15 CATSRVRRLITEAFF TGTGCCACCAGCAGAGTTCGGCGGTTAATCACTGAAGCTTTCTTT
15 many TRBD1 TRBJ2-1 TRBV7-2 CASRGTGKGLGEQFF TGTGCCAGCAGGGGGACAGGGAAAGGTTTGGGCGAGCAGTTCTTC
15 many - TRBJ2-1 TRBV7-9 CASSESPQGHNEQFF TGTGCCAGCAGCGAAAGCCCACAGGGTCACAATGAGCAGTTCTTC
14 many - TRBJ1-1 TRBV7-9 CASSHGVGGTEAFF TGTGCCAGCAGCCACGGGGTCGGGGGCACTGAAGCTTTCTTT
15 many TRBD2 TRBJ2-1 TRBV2 CASSPGTSRYNEQFF TGTGCCAGCAGTCCCGGGACTAGCCGTTACAATGAGCAGTTCTTC
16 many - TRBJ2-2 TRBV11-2 CASSLSISGPTGELFF TGTGCCAGCAGCCTCAGTATTTCAGGGCCGACCGGGGAGCTGTTTTTT
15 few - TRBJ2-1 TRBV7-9 CASSPPGVAGNEQFF TGTGCCAGCAGCCCCCCGGGGGTCGCAGGCAATGAGCAGTTCTTC
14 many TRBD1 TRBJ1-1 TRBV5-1 CASSGQGLFTEAFF TGCGCCAGCAGCGGACAGGGACTGTTCACTGAAGCTTTCTTT
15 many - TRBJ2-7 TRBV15 CATSRDRARGDEQYF TGTGCCACCAGCAGAGATCGCGCCAGGGGGGACGAGCAGTACTTC
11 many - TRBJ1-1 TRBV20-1 CSATADTEAFF TGCAGTGCTACGGCCGACACTGAAGCTTTCTTT
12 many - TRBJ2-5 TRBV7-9 CASSRGPGTQYF TGTGCCAGCAGCCGAGGACCGGGGACCCAGTACTTC
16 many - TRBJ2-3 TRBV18 CASSPPEGGGPDTQYF TGTGCCAGCTCACCACCGGAGGGTGGGGGGCCAGATACGCAGTATTTT
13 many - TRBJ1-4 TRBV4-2 CASSQAVNEKLFF TGTGCCAGCAGCCAAGCAGTGAATGAAAAACTGTTTTTT
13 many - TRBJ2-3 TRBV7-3 CASSFQGPDTQYF TGTGCCAGCAGCTTCCAGGGCCCAGATACGCAGTATTTT
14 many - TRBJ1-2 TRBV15 CATSRDRTAYGYTF TGTGCCACCAGCAGAGACCGGACAGCCTATGGCTACACCTTC
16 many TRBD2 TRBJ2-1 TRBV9 CASSVAGGNTYNEQFF TGTGCCAGCAGCGTAGCGGGGGGGAATACCTACAATGAGCAGTTCTTC
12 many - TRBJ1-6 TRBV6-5 CASSYGGSPLHF TGTGCCAGCAGTTACGGGGGTTCACCCCTCCACTTT
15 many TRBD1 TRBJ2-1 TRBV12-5 CASGPRDRGANEQFF TGTGCTAGTGGTCCTCGGGACAGGGGGGCCAATGAGCAGTTCTTC
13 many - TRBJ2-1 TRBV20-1 CSATTPLYNEQFF TGCAGTGCTACGACCCCTCTTTACAATGAGCAGTTCTTC
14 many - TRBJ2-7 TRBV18 CASSPPSVSYEQYF TGTGCCAGCTCACCACCTTCAGTCTCCTACGAGCAGTACTTC
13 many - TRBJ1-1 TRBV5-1 CASREDPDTEAFF TGCGCCAGCAGAGAGGACCCGGACACTGAAGCTTTCTTT
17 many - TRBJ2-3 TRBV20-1 CSAETPAGGPSTDTQYF TGCAGTGCCGAAACCCCGGCCGGGGGCCCTAGCACAGATACGCAGTATTTT
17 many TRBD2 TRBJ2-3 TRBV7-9 CASSLSAGTRGADTQYF TGTGCCAGCAGCTTAAGCGCCGGGACCCGGGGGGCAGATACGCAGTATTTT
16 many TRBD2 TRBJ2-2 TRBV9 CASSNSAGGFTGELFF TGTGCCAGCAGCAATTCAGCGGGGGGTTTCACCGGGGAGCTGTTTTTT
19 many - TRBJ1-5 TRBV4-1 CASSQPPYTLGGKIQPQHF TGCGCCAGCAGCCAACCGCCTTACACCTTGGGGGGCAAGATTCAGCCCCAGCATTTT
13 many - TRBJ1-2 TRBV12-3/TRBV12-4 CASRTGTNYGYTF TGTGCCAGCAGAACAGGAACCAACTATGGCTACACCTTC
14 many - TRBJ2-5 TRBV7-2 CASSLRGAGETQYF TGTGCCAGCAGTTTACGGGGGGCAGGAGAGACCCAGTACTTC
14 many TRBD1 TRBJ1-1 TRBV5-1 CASSPGGAYPEAFF TGCGCCAGCAGCCCAGGGGGCGCATACCCTGAAGCTTTCTTT
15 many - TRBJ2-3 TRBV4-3 CASSQDSAPQGAQYF TGCGCCAGCAGCCAAGATTCCGCCCCACAGGGAGCGCAGTATTTT
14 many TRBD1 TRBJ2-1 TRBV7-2 CASSSPGQGAEQFF TGTGCCAGCAGCTCGCCGGGACAGGGGGCCGAGCAGTTCTTC
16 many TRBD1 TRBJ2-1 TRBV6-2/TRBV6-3 CASSYPGTGGVNEQFF TGTGCCAGCAGTTACCCAGGGACAGGAGGAGTCAATGAGCAGTTCTTC
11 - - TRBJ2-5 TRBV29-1 CSAGTQETQYF TGCAGCGCCGGGACTCAAGAGACCCAGTACTTC
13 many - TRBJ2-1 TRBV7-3 CASSPGTGLRQFF TGTGCCAGCAGCCCCGGGACTGGACTGAGGCAGTTCTTC
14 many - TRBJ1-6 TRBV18 CASSPGLSNSPLHF TGTGCCAGCTCACCAGGGCTCTCTAATTCACCCCTCCACTTT
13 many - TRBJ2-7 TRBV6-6 CASSRGTTGEQYF TGTGCCAGCAGCCGCGGGACCACGGGGGAGCAGTACTTC
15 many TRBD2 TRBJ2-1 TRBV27 CASSLLGTSSYEQFF TGTGCCAGCAGTTTATTGGGGACTAGCAGCTATGAGCAGTTCTTC
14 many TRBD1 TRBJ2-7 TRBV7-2 CASSILQGAGEQYF TGTGCCAGCAGCATATTACAGGGGGCGGGTGAGCAGTACTTC
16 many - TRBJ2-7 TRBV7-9 CASSLPPGHPSYEQYF TGTGCCAGCAGCTTACCCCCGGGACACCCCTCCTACGAGCAGTACTTC
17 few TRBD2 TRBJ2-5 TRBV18 CASSPGARLAGKETQYF TGTGCCAGCTCACCGGGGGCCCGACTAGCGGGGAAAGAGACCCAGTACTTC
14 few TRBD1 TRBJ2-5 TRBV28 CASSRWTGLETQYF TGTGCCAGCAGTCGGTGGACAGGGTTGGAGACCCAGTACTTC
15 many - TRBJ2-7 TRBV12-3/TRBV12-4 CASSPAGPHGYEQYF TGTGCCAGCAGTCCCGCAGGGCCCCACGGCTACGAGCAGTACTTC
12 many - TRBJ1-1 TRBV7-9 CASSLASGRAFF TGTGCCAGCAGCTTAGCCTCGGGCAGGGCTTTCTTT
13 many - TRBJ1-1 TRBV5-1 CASSLADAGEAFF TGCGCCAGCAGCTTGGCTGACGCCGGCGAAGCTTTCTTT
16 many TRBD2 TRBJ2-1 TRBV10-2 CASSESTSGGYNEQFF TGCGCCAGCAGTGAGTCGACTAGCGGGGGGTACAATGAGCAGTTCTTC
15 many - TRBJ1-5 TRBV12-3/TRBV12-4 CASSSPTLGNQPQHF TGTGCCAGCAGTTCGCCTACGTTGGGGAATCAGCCCCAGCATTTT
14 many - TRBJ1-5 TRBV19 CASSRLSDNQPQHF TGTGCCAGTAGCCGCCTCAGCGACAATCAGCCCCAGCATTTT
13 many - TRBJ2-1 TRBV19 CASSIGGANEQFF TGTGCCAGTAGTATTGGAGGGGCCAATGAGCAGTTCTTC
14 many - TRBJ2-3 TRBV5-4 CASSSTGPTDTQYF TGTGCCAGCAGCTCTACGGGGCCGACAGATACGCAGTATTTT
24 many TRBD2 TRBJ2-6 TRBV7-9 CASSLAPGPATSGGLLSGANVLTF TGTGCCAGCAGCTTAGCCCCAGGCCCTGCGACTAGCGGGGGCCTCCTTTCTGGGGCCAACGTCCTGACTTTC
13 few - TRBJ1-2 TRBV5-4 CASSFSRGDGYTF TGTGCCAGCAGCTTCTCCAGGGGAGATGGCTACACCTTC
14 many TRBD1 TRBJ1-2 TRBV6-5 CASSYPGQTRGYTF TGTGCCAGCAGTTACCCGGGACAGACTAGGGGCTACACCTTC
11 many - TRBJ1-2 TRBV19 CATGGAGGYTF TGTGCCACGGGGGGGGCCGGTGGCTACACCTTC
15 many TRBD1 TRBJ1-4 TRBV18 CASSPGQPFNEKLFF TGTGCCAGCTCACCGGGACAGCCTTTTAATGAAAAACTGTTTTTT
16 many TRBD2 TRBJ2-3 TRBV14 CASSQSTSGATDTQYF TGTGCCAGCAGCCAATCCACTAGCGGGGCCACAGATACGCAGTATTTT
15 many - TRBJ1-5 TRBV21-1 CASSRGGEGDQPQHF TGTGCCAGCAGCAGGGGAGGCGAGGGAGATCAGCCCCAGCATTTT
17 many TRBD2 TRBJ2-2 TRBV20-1 CSARDLIAGPGSGELFF TGCAGTGCTAGAGACCTCATAGCGGGGCCGGGATCCGGGGAGCTGTTTTTT
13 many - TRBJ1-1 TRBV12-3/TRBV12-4 CASSSLGDTEAFF TGTGCCAGCAGTTCTCTCGGGGACACTGAAGCTTTCTTT